This entry lists 13 T cell receptor beta chains sequenced from one sample in a study of cytomegalovirus exposure and HLA in healthy donors. Both 60 Vbeta primers and 13 Jbeta primers went into the PCR. This table comes from immunoSEQ multiplex PCR, and its TCRdb copy is limited to in-frame clones, with some not included. The sample holds over 130,000 clones, 60% to 70% seen once. The source material was PBMCs. All receptors come from a woman in her sixties or seventies in good health and CMV-seropositive.

The chain employs TRBV4-3 and TRBJ1-2; the D gene is possibly TRBD1 (6 bases). This CDR3 region has 15 residues. CDR1 is LGHNA and CDR2 is YSLEER in the germline V gene. V lost 3 bases to trimming and J lost 4 bases, with 15 bases between them. The CDR3 region has the DNA TGCGCCAGCAGCCAGGGAAGCGGGGGCGGCTATGGCTACACCTTC. Its translation is CASSQGSGGGYGYTF.

The chain recombines TRBV6-1 with TRBJ2-6; D perhaps matches TRBD2 (6 bases). From germline, CDR1 is MNHNS and CDR2 SASEGT. Trimming took 4 bases from V and 0 from J, leaving 13 bases between them. The CDR3 is 17 residues long. The CDR3, as DNA: TGTGCCAGCAGTGCCTCCCGGGGGATCTCTGGGGCCAACGTCCTGACTTTC. Translated: CASSASRGISGANVLTF.

This clone was seen just once. J is TRBJ2-1 and V is TRBV28; 14 positions agree with TRBD2. V was pared by 6 bases and J by 10 bases, with 8 bases of the junction left unmatched. This CDR3 comprises 15 residues. The germline V gene encodes CDR1 MDHEN and CDR2 SYDVKM. DNA for the CDR3: TGTGCCAGCAGCTTGACTAGCGGGAGGGCCCGAGAGCAGTTCTTC. Translating it yields CASSLTSGRAREQFF. Complete variable domain (other parts from reference TRBV28 and TRBJ2-1): DVKVTQSSRYLVKRTGEKVFLECVQDMDHENMFWYRQDPGLGLRLIYFSYDVKMKEKGDIPEGYSVSREKKERFSLILESASTNQTSMYLCASSLTSGRAREQFFGPGTRLTVL.

The rearrangement uses TRBV18 and TRBJ1-1; D ambiguous. This CDR3 spans 14 amino acids. With 3 bases removed from V and 2 bases from J, the gap between germline ends came to 10 bases. Per the germline V gene, CDR1 is KGHSH and CDR2 is LQKENI. CDR3 residues: CASSPLDFNTEAFF. The CDR3 DNA sequence: TGTGCCAGCTCACCCCTGGACTTTAACACTGAAGCTTTCTTT.

V gene TRBV27 combines with J gene TRBJ2-7; D may be TRBD2 (6 bases). Trimming pared 5 bases from V and 2 bases from J, leaving 16 bases between. The CDR3 has 15 residues. The germline gives CDR1 MNHEY, CDR2 SMNVEV (reference sequence). This chain's CDR3 is CASSPLGGATYEQYF. The CDR3 DNA reads TGTGCCAGCAGTCCCCTTGGCGGGGCGACCTACGAGCAGTACTTC.

This clone was recorded a few times. The J gene is TRBJ2-4, the V gene TRBV21-1; no DNA check was done on the table's D call, TRBD1. TRBV21-1 is assigned pseudogene status. The CDR3 totals 11 residues. CDR3 protein: CCPGQGHIQYF. CDR3 nucleotide sequence: TGCTGCCCGGGACAGGGTCACATTCAGTACTTC.

The V call is TRBV28, the J call TRBJ1-3; perhaps TRBD1 as D (6 bases). The CDR3 totals 15 residues. Germline CDR1 MDHEN, CDR2 SYDVKM. The V gene lost 5 bases and the J gene lost 4 bases, with 15 bases spanning the gap. The chain's CDR3 is CASSRPRGSGNTIYF. The CDR3 coding sequence is TGTGCCAGCAGTCGACCAAGGGGGTCCGGAAACACCATATATTTT.

V gene TRBV9 combines with J gene TRBJ2-5, with TRBD2 as a possible D gene (6 bases). V lost 5 bases to trimming and J lost 4 bases, with 12 bases between them. Germline V lookup: CDR1 SGDLS, CDR2 YYNGEE. The CDR3 contains 13 residues. The CDR3 DNA sequence: TGTGCCAGCAGTACACTGGGGGGAGAGACCCAGTACTTC. Amino acid sequence: CASSTLGGETQYF.

The chain couples TRBV6-1 to TRBJ2-7; TRBD2 agrees at 9 bases. The CDR3 covers 15 residues. V lost 7 bases, J lost 2 bases, and 9 bases stayed unmatched. Per the germline V gene, CDR1 is MNHNS and CDR2 is SASEGT. CDR3 amino acids: CASTSPTSGTYEQYF. The DNA for the CDR3 is TGTGCCAGCACCTCTCCGACTAGCGGAACCTACGAGCAGTACTTC.

This clone was observed a few times. The rearrangement joins TRBV6-5 to TRBJ1-2; 10 bases line up with TRBD1. The CDR3 runs 16 residues. Germline V gene sequence: CDR1 MNHEY, CDR2 SVGAGI. Losses at the gene ends were 1 base for V and 8 bases for J; bases not matched to a gene: 10. The CDR3 is CASSYLSGQGLGGYTF. CDR3 coding DNA: TGTGCCAGCAGTTACTTGTCGGGACAGGGGTTGGGAGGCTACACCTTC.

The chain has TRBV6-6 and TRBJ1-4; 9 positions agree with TRBD1. V shed 4 bases, J shed 8 bases, and the junction held 11 bases outside the gene matches. CDR3 length: 16 amino acids. Germline CDR1 MNHNY, CDR2 SVGAGI (reference sequence). This CDR3 is CASSSPPGQGSEKLFF. CDR3 DNA: TGTGCCAGCAGTTCCCCCCCGGGACAGGGCTCGGAAAAACTGTTTTTT.

The V call is TRBV18, the J call TRBJ2-1, with a weak D call TRBD1 (6 bases). Germline V gene data show CDR1 as KGHSH and CDR2 as LQKENI. CDR3 size: 15 residues. The V end lost 2 bases, the J end lost 0 bases, and 8 bases lay between the germline ends. This CDR3 reads CASSPGQSSYNEQFF. The CDR3 nucleotides are TGTGCCAGCTCACCAGGACAGAGCTCCTACAATGAGCAGTTCTTC.

The chain couples TRBV7-8 to TRBJ2-1, with TRBD2 matching over 10 bases. Unmatched junction bases numbered 4, after V lost 5 bases and J lost 0 bases. The CDR3 covers 16 residues. Germline loops: CDR1 SGHVS, CDR2 FQNEAQ. CDR3 residues: CASSAPSGSSYNEQFF. CDR3 sequence (DNA): TGTGCCAGCAGCGCCCCTAGCGGGAGCTCCTACAATGAGCAGTTCTTC.